The 23 T cell receptor beta chains listed next were all sequenced from one sample in a study of graft-versus-host responses after intestinal transplantation. Sequencing used immunoSEQ multiplex PCR; TCRdb keeps in-frame clones, though not all of them. The sample lists 100,000 or so clones, 80% to 95% occurring once. These TCRs are of unknown antigen specificity. This sample comprised unstimulated CD4+ T cells sorted from spleen or lymph node cells, obtained before intestinal transplant. Receptors were obtained from a human donor who received an intestinal transplant.

The chain couples TRBV7-9 to TRBJ2-3; 9 bases map to TRBD2. This CDR3 spans 15 amino acids. Germline CDR1 reads SEHNR; CDR2 reads FQNEAQ (reference sequence). Trimming at V came to 5 bases and at J to 2 bases, leaving 5 bases not matched to a gene. The CDR3 coding sequence is TGTGCCAGCAGCGAGGGACTAGCTTTCACAGATACGCAGTATTTT. This encodes CASSEGLAFTDTQYF.

V and J are TRBV2 and TRBJ2-7, with D possibly matching TRBD1 (6 bases). V was trimmed by 4 bases and J by 7 bases, leaving 14 bases between them. CDR1 is SNHLY and CDR2 is FYNNEI in the germline V gene. This CDR3 spans 13 amino acids. CDR3 bases: TGTGCCAGCAGTGGGACAGTCCGCGGGGAGCAGTACTTC. It yields the protein CASSGTVRGEQYF.

The chain combines TRBV5-1 with TRBJ1-4; the D is unclear. Trimming took off 2 bases at V and 8 bases at J, with 10 bases between the two ends. The CDR3 runs 13 residues. The germline CDR1 and CDR2 sequences are SGHRS and YFSETQ. The CDR3 here is CASSFGVGEKLFF. CDR3 nucleotides: TGCGCCAGCAGCTTCGGGGTTGGCGAAAAACTGTTTTTT.

This chain links TRBV6-1 with TRBJ2-4, with 9 bases that match TRBD2. The trim removed 7 bases at V and 8 bases at J, leaving 6 bases unmatched. The CDR3 totals 13 residues. Germline V gives CDR1 MNHNS, CDR2 SASEGT. The CDR3 sequence: CASKPGLAYIQYF. The DNA of the CDR3 is TGTGCCAGCAAACCGGGACTAGCATACATTCAGTACTTC.

This chain uses TRBV6-5 with TRBJ2-7; TRBD1 matches 7 bases. Germline lookup yields CDR1 MNHEY and CDR2 SVGAGI. V shed 2 bases, J shed 1 base, and the junction held 2 bases outside the gene matches. The CDR3 totals 14 residues. As DNA, the CDR3 is TGTGCCAGCAGTTACGGGGACAGTTCCTACGAGCAGTACTTC. Amino acids: CASSYGDSSYEQYF.

The chain links TRBV5-1 to TRBJ2-5; TRBD2 aligns across 11 bases. The CDR3 has 17 amino acids. Germline CDR1 is SGHRS and CDR2 is YFSETQ. Unmatched junction bases numbered 5, after V lost 0 bases and J lost 1 base. The CDR3 region has the DNA TGCGCCAGCAGCTTGGGTCCGGGACTAGCGGTCCAAGAGACCCAGTACTTC. The encoded protein is CASSLGPGLAVQETQYF.

This sequence joins TRBV7-2 and TRBJ1-3; possible D gene TRBD1, 5 bases. The CDR3 length is 13 residues. Trimming removed 4 bases from V and 5 bases from J, with 9 bases in between. The germline V gene has CDR1 SGHTA and CDR2 FQGNSA. The CDR3 region is CASSSGGRNTIYF. The CDR3 DNA reads as TGTGCCAGCAGCTCCGGGGGGAGAAACACCATATATTTT.

The rearrangement links TRBV6-5 to TRBJ1-1; 7 bases align to TRBD1. Losses at the gene ends were 0 bases for V and 4 bases for J; bases not matched to a gene: 5. The CDR3 runs 15 residues. In germline, CDR1 is MNHEY, CDR2 SVGAGI. The CDR3 sequence: CASSYSPTGVTEAFF. Here the CDR3 DNA reads TGTGCCAGCAGTTACTCCCCTACAGGGGTCACTGAAGCTTTCTTT.

The chain couples TRBV5-1 to TRBJ1-1; D perhaps matches TRBD1 (5 bases). V lost 3 bases, J lost 1 base, and 10 bases lay in between. Looked up from germline, CDR1 is SGHRS and CDR2 is YFSETQ. The CDR3 covers 14 residues. In DNA, the CDR3 is TGCGCCAGCAGCTCGGACGGACAGAACACTGAAGCTTTCTTT. Translating gives CASSSDGQNTEAFF. Based on the CDR3 plus reference TRBV5-1 and TRBJ1-1, the full variable domain is KAGVTQTPRYLIKTRGQQVTLSCSPISGHRSVSWYQQTPGQGLQFLFEYFSETQRNKGNFPGRFSGRQFSNSRSEMNVSTLELGDSALYLCASSSDGQNTEAFFGQGTRLTVV.

The chain is built from TRBV6-6 and TRBJ2-1; TRBD2 matches at 7 bases. Germline V CDR1 and CDR2: MNHNY, SVGAGI (reference sequence). The CDR3 length is 16 residues. The J segment lost 4 bases and the V segment lost 6 bases, leaving 12 bases of the junction unmatched. This CDR3 reads CASRTRTAGMYNEQFF. The CDR3 DNA follows: TGTGCCAGCAGGACCCGTACAGCGGGAATGTACAATGAGCAGTTCTTC.

The V call is TRBV7-9, the J call TRBJ1-6; a weak D match, TRBD1 (6 bases). Trimming took off 4 bases at V and 7 bases at J, with 11 bases between the two ends. Germline assignment: CDR1 SEHNR and CDR2 FQNEAQ (reference sequence). The length of the CDR3 is 14 residues. DNA of the CDR3: TGTGCCAGCAGCTCCGAAAGGGGGAATTCACCCCTCCACTTT. Translated, it gives CASSSERGNSPLHF.

This chain connects TRBV5-3 to TRBJ2-1, with D hard to call. TRBV5-3 is filed as an ORF, its function uncertain. Trimming left V 2 bases short and J 8 bases short, with 14 bases between. CDR3 length equals 14 residues. The CDR3 loop reads CARSLGGFAHEQFF. The CDR3 DNA reads TGTGCCAGAAGCTTAGGCGGATTTGCCCATGAGCAGTTCTTC.

The rearrangement links TRBV30 to TRBJ1-4, with 8 bases matching TRBD1. There are 15 residues in the CDR3. The trim removed 1 base at V and 8 bases at J, leaving 9 bases unmatched. Germline CDR1 reads GTSNPN; CDR2 reads SVGIG (reference sequence). This chain's CDR3 is CAWSGPGQDREKLFF. The CDR3, as DNA: TGTGCCTGGAGTGGGCCGGGACAGGATAGGGAAAAACTGTTTTTT.

V gene TRBV2 combines with J gene TRBJ1-4, with D possibly matching TRBD1 (5 bases). The CDR3 length is 13 residues. The germline V gene has CDR1 SNHLY and CDR2 FYNNEI. V was pared by 7 bases and J by 12 bases, with 18 bases between. The CDR3 DNA follows: TGTGCCAGCACGATGGACGTCGCGGGGGAACTGTTTTTT. Translating gives CASTMDVAGELFF.

The gene calls are TRBV14 and TRBJ2-5; 12 positions agree with TRBD2. Per germline, CDR1 SGHDN and CDR2 FVKESK. V lost 4 bases, J lost 4 bases, and 4 bases stayed unmatched. The CDR3 runs to 15 residues. The CDR3 DNA sequence: TGTGCCAGCAGCCGCGGACTAGCGGGAACAGAGACCCAGTACTTC. Protein product: CASSRGLAGTETQYF.

This chain joins TRBV18 and TRBJ1-6; no definite D call. With 6 bases removed from V and 5 bases from J, the gap between germline ends came to 14 bases. This CDR3 contains 15 residues. In germline, CDR1 is KGHSH, CDR2 LQKENI. In DNA, the CDR3 is TGTGCCAGCTCTCGGAGAGGAAACAATAATTCACCCCTCCACTTT. Protein: CASSRRGNNNSPLHF.

This chain connects TRBV7-9 to TRBJ2-3; D might be TRBD2 (6 bases). CDR1 and CDR2 (germline): SEHNR, FQNEAQ (reference sequence). V lost 1 base to trimming and J lost 2 bases, with 10 bases between them. The CDR3 is made up of 15 amino acids. CDR3 bases: TGTGCCAGCAGCTTAGGATTAGCGGCCACAGATACGCAGTATTTT. Amino acids: CASSLGLAATDTQYF. Supplemented by reference TRBV7-9 and TRBJ2-3, the full variable domain reads DTGVSQNPRHKITKRGQNVTFRCDPISEHNRLYWYRQTLGQGPEFLTYFQNEAQLEKSRLLSDRFSAERPKGSFSTLEIQRTEQGDSAMYLCASSLGLAATDTQYFGPGTRLTVL.

The J gene is TRBJ2-2, the V gene TRBV18; the match to TRBD2 covers 11 bases. CDR1 is KGHSH, CDR2 LQKENI, per germline. With V trimmed by 3 bases and J by 6 bases, 3 bases remained unmatched. The CDR3 is made up of 15 amino acids. The CDR3, as DNA: TGTGCCAGCTCACCCTCGGGACTAGCGGCCGGGGAGCTGTTTTTT. Translation gives CASSPSGLAAGELFF.

On this clone itself: Other DNA variants within this sample encode the same CDR3. The V gene is TRBV5-1, the J gene TRBJ1-2; D is undetermined. From germline, CDR1 is SGHRS and CDR2 YFSETQ. The CDR3 has 13 residues. The V end lost 0 bases, the J end lost 3 bases, and 6 bases lay between the germline ends. The CDR3 is CASSLEGDYGYTF. CDR3 sequence (DNA): TGCGCCAGCAGCTTGGAAGGAGACTATGGCTACACCTTC.

The chain links TRBV25-1 to TRBJ1-2; a possible D gene is TRBD1 (5 bases). Germline V gene data show CDR1 as MGHDK and CDR2 as SYGVNS. V was clipped by 4 bases and J by 4 bases, with 13 bases between them. The CDR3 has 14 residues. CDR3 residues: CASSVSGGSYGYTF. CDR3 bases: TGTGCCAGCAGTGTATCCGGGGGGTCCTATGGCTACACCTTC.

This chain joins TRBV9 and TRBJ2-5; TRBD2 is a possible D gene (6 bases). The CDR3 runs to 14 residues. Germline-derived CDR1 and CDR2 are SGDLS and YYNGEE. Trimming left V 4 bases short and J 3 bases short, with 13 bases between. CDR3 in amino acids: CASSPGLTKETQYF. CDR3 in DNA: TGTGCCAGCAGCCCGGGACTGACAAAAGAGACCCAGTACTTC.

The chain links TRBV9 to TRBJ1-4; D gene uncertain. The CDR3 is 17 amino acids. Per germline, CDR1 SGDLS and CDR2 YYNGEE. Trimming shortened V by 0 bases and J by 7 bases, and 19 bases separated the two germline ends. CDR3 loop: CASSVDWEVGDGEKLFF. The CDR3 DNA reads as TGTGCCAGCAGCGTAGATTGGGAGGTGGGAGACGGTGAAAAACTGTTTTTT.

V gene TRBV30 combines with J gene TRBJ1-5, with unresolved D. Germline V CDR1 and CDR2: GTSNPN, SVGIG (reference sequence). The CDR3 consists of 15 residues. V was shortened by 0 bases and J by 1 base, with 10 bases between the two germline ends. CDR3 region: CAWSVMGRSNQPQHF. The CDR3, as DNA: TGTGCCTGGAGTGTAATGGGGAGGAGCAATCAGCCCCAGCATTTT.